These 8 T cell receptor beta chains were all obtained from the same sample, sequenced in a study of T cells in Graves' hyperthyroidism and ophthalmopathy. RNA transcripts were the template for amplifying TCR beta CDR3 regions. HTBI primers were the set used in a first-round RT-PCR of the TCR CDR3. MiXCR, applied by TCRdb to the multiplex PCR reads, yields one record per CDR3 protein. Of about 420,000 distinct CDR3 sequences in the sample, roughly an eighth were seen once. The sample was blood. These TCRs come from a woman between 18 and 30 years old with Graves' hyperthyroidism.

The table lists this clonotype with many counts. The chain joins TRBV7-3 to TRBJ2-3, with a possible D match to TRBD2 (6 bases). CDR3 size: 15 residues. Germline CDR1 reads SGHTA; CDR2 reads FQGTGA. The V end was cut by 5 bases, the J end by 0 bases, with 12 bases between. The CDR3 protein is CASSRSGTSTDTQYF. Written as DNA, the CDR3 is TGTGCCAGCAGCCGTTCCGGGACTAGCACAGATACGCAGTATTTT.

The sample holds many counts of this clonotype. The rearrangement joins TRBV29-1 to TRBJ1-1; a possible D gene is TRBD1 (5 bases). V shed 6 bases and J shed 5 bases, with 7 bases lying between them. CDR1 is SQVTM, CDR2 ANQGSEA, per germline. This CDR3 region has 10 residues. The CDR3 loop reads CSVTGTEAFF. In DNA form, the CDR3 reads TGCAGCGTAACAGGTACTGAAGCTTTCTTT. The entire variable domain, with the rest obtained from reference TRBV29-1 and TRBJ1-1, is as follows: SAVISQKPSRDICQRGTSLTIQCQVDSQVTMMFWYRQQPGQSLTLIATANQGSEATYESGFVIDKFPISRPNLTFSTLTVSNMSPEDSSIYLCSVTGTEAFFGQGTRLTVV.

This clonotype was counted at least ten times. This sequence joins TRBV20-1 and TRBJ2-7; 7 bases map to TRBD1. Germline-derived CDR1 and CDR2 are DFQATT and SNEGSKA (reference sequence). V shed 6 bases, J shed 3 bases, and the junction held 8 bases outside the gene matches. The CDR3 is made up of 13 amino acids. The CDR3, as DNA: TGCAGTGCCTTCCAGGGGGTAGTCTACGAGCAGTACTTC. Protein sequence: CSAFQGVVYEQYF.

This clonotype came up many times. The chain carries TRBV10-1 and TRBJ2-1, with 9 bases fitting TRBD2. The germline CDR1 and CDR2 sequences are WNHNN and SYGVQD (reference sequence). This CDR3 has 16 residues. Trimming took 5 bases from V and 6 from J; bases not matched to a gene: 11. The CDR3 protein is CASSSQLAGSLNEQFF. The DNA of the CDR3 is TGCGCCAGCAGTAGTCAGCTAGCGGGGTCCCTCAATGAGCAGTTCTTC.

The table lists this clonotype with many counts. The V call is TRBV7-9, the J call TRBJ2-5, with 9 bases aligning to TRBD1. The CDR3 is 16 amino acids. V lost 4 bases, J lost 5 bases, and 11 bases stayed unmatched. Germline V gene data show CDR1 as SEHNR and CDR2 as FQNEAQ (reference sequence). The CDR3: CASSSGTGGRGETQYF. CDR3 nucleotide sequence: TGTGCCAGCAGCTCCGGCACAGGGGGCCGGGGCGAGACCCAGTACTTC. The complete variable domain, with remaining parts taken from reference TRBV7-9 and TRBJ2-5, reads DTGVSQNPRHKITKRGQNVTFRCDPISEHNRLYWYRQTLGQGPEFLTYFQNEAQLEKSRLLSDRFSAERPKGSFSTLEIQRTEQGDSAMYLCASSSGTGGRGETQYFGPGTRLLVL.

In this sample, this clonotype turned up a few times. This sequence joins TRBV20-1 and TRBJ1-6; 8 positions match TRBD1. This CDR3 comprises 15 residues. The V gene end was trimmed by 0 bases and the J gene end by 10 bases; junction bases not matched to a gene: 8. Germline values: CDR1 DFQATT, CDR2 SNEGSKA (reference sequence). The CDR3 protein is CSAREEQGDVSPLHF. The CDR3 DNA reads as TGCAGTGCTAGAGAGGAACAGGGGGATGTCTCACCCCTCCACTTT.

This chain joins TRBV10-3 and TRBJ2-1; 8 bases line up with TRBD2. The CDR3 spans 22 residues. Germline V CDR1 and CDR2: ENHRY, SYGVKD. V dropped 3 bases and J dropped 5; count of bases not matched to a gene: 27. This chain's CDR3 is CAISDPGGLGSEDGIVDNEQFF. The CDR3 region has the DNA TGTGCCATCAGTGACCCGGGGGGACTAGGTTCGGAGGACGGGATAGTCGACAATGAGCAGTTCTTC.

J is TRBJ2-5 and V is TRBV29-1; D uncertain. The V and J ends lost 5 bases and 4 bases respectively, with 17 bases between them. The CDR3 covers 14 residues. The germline V gene has CDR1 SQVTM and CDR2 ANQGSEA. CDR3 protein: CSVSSASRGETQYF. CDR3 in DNA: TGCAGCGTTTCCTCGGCCTCCAGAGGAGAGACCCAGTACTTC.